This T cell receptor beta chain is drawn from a study of shared clonotypes between healthy human individuals. Germline V gives CDR1 ENHRY, CDR2 SYGVKD. The CDR3 runs to 14 residues. V gave up 3 bases and J gave up 0 bases, with 8 bases separating them. This clone was observed a few times. Assay used: immunoSEQ multiplex PCR; TCRdb lists only in-frame clones, some missing. The sample lists about 680,000 clones, roughly 73% occurring once. Sequencing used memory CD4+ T cells sorted from blood. Noted subset: CD45RA-negative fraction. The origin of this receptor is a woman aged 25 to 39 in good health. The chain couples TRBV10-3 to TRBJ1-1; tentatively, D is TRBD1 (5 bases). The CDR3 sequence: CAISDGTMNTEAFF. As DNA, the CDR3 is TGTGCCATCAGTGACGGGACCATGAACACTGAAGCTTTCTTT.